This TCR beta chain was identified during a study of cytomegalovirus exposure and HLA in healthy donors. Findings and caveats of the study: Later analysis found that TCR beta chains associated with HLA were more clonally expanded than other, equally common chains. An assumption of roughly uniform sequencing depth across donors underlay the presence/absence analyses.

Germline CDR1 is SGHVS and CDR2 is FNYEAQ. V shed 0 bases and J 5 bases; nucleotides not matched to a gene: 5. The CDR3 loop spans 15 amino acids. The PCR ran on 60 Vbeta and 13 Jbeta primers. The repertoire was sequenced with immunoSEQ multiplex PCR; TCRdb's copy has only in-frame clones and lacks some. The sample lists under 200,000 clones; approximately 85% were seen once. With regard to this clone: Its specificity is not known.

This TCR was recovered from a man younger than 35 in good health and CMV-seropositive. The sample taken for sequencing was PBMCs. The J gene is TRBJ2-7, the V gene TRBV7-6, with 9 bases aligning to TRBD1. CDR3 in amino acids: CASSLAQGAHHEQYF. Written as DNA, the CDR3 is TGTGCCAGCAGCTTAGCACAGGGGGCTCACCACGAGCAGTACTTC.